This T cell receptor beta chain was identified during a study of somatic mutations in cytotoxic T cells in rheumatoid arthritis. Study at large: Each patient's diagnosis was followed right away by a blood draw (approximately 30 ml EDTA), before any treatment.

Assay: immunoSEQ multiplex PCR; the TCRdb copy retains only in-frame clones and omits some. The data show about 10,000 clones, with over 75% seen just once and around 10% held by the top ten. This receptor was taken from an adult with rheumatoid arthritis. The sample taken for sequencing was CD8+ T cells sorted from blood.

CDR3 sequence: CASSLGTPRTDTQYF. In DNA form, the CDR3 reads TGTGCCAGCAGCTTAGGGACACCTCGCACAGATACGCAGTATTTT. This sequence joins TRBV7-8 and TRBJ2-3; tentative D call: TRBD1 (5 bases). Germline-derived CDR1 and CDR2 are SGHVS and FQNEAQ. V was clipped by 1 base and J by 1 base, with 9 bases between them. The length of the CDR3 is 15 residues.